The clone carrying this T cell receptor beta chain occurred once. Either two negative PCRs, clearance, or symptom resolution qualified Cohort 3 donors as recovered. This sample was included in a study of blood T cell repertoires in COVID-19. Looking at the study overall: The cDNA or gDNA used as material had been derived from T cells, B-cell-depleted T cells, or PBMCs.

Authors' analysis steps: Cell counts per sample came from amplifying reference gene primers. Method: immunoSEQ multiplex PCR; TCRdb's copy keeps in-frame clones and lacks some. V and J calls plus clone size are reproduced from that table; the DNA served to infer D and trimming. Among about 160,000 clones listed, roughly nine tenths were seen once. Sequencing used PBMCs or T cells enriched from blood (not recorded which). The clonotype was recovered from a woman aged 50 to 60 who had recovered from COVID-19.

CDR3 nucleotide sequence: TGTGCCAGCAGCTTAGCGGTGACAGATTCACCCCTCCACTTT. Translated: CASSLAVTDSPLHF. This chain links TRBV7-6 with TRBJ1-6; weak D call: TRBD1 (5 bases). CDR1 and CDR2 from the germline V gene are SGHVS and FNYEAQ. The CDR3 sequence is 14 residues long. The V end was cut by 0 bases, the J end by 8 bases, with 8 bases between.